What follows are 9 T cell receptor beta chains derived from one specimen sequenced in a study of T cell clones after liver transplantation. TCRdb keeps only in-frame clones here, not all; method: immunoSEQ multiplex PCR. The sample carries several thousand clones, 60% to 80% recorded once. The sample in question was CD8+ T cells from blood, obtained 46 months after liver transplant. Source of these receptors: a human patient who received a liver transplant. Some T cells may be supplied by the graft donor.

V usage is TRBV5-1 and J usage is TRBJ2-3; 10 bases line up with TRBD2. This CDR3 contains 15 residues. Trimming removed 2 bases from V and 7 bases from J; junction bases left unmatched: 7. Germline CDR1 SGHRS, CDR2 YFSETQ. The CDR3 DNA follows: TGCGCCAGCAGCTTTTCTAGCGGGAGTGGGAATACGCAGTATTTT. Translating it yields CASSFSSGSGNTQYF.

The chain is built from TRBV5-6 and TRBJ2-5, with TRBD1 as a possible D gene (6 bases). The V end was cut by 2 bases, the J end by 1 base, with 18 bases between. This CDR3 comprises 17 residues. Germline CDR1 reads SGHDT; CDR2 reads YYEEEE. The CDR3 nucleotides are TGTGCCAGCAGCTTAATTCTAGGAGGACAGACCCAAGAGACCCAGTACTTC. Translation: CASSLILGGQTQETQYF.

J is TRBJ2-1 and V is TRBV28; D may match TRBD1 or TRBD2 (5 bases each). The CDR3 loop spans 12 amino acids. Germline CDR1 and CDR2: MDHEN and SYDVKM. The V gene lost 10 bases and the J gene lost 4 bases, with 11 bases spanning the gap. The CDR3 nucleotides are TGTGCCATCCCGGGACCTTACAATGAGCAGTTCTTC. As protein: CAIPGPYNEQFF.

This chain links TRBV4-3 with TRBJ1-2; a possible D gene is TRBD1 (6 bases). Trimming took 1 base from V and 8 from J, leaving 11 bases between them. There are 13 residues in the CDR3. CDR1 LGHNA and CDR2 YSLEER come from the germline V gene. The CDR3: CASSQVGGWGYTF. CDR3 sequence (DNA): TGCGCCAGCAGCCAAGTTGGGGGCTGGGGCTACACCTTC.

The chain links TRBV27 to TRBJ2-5; no clear D gene. Trimming removed 4 bases from V and 5 bases from J, with 11 bases in between. Germline V lookup: CDR1 MNHEY, CDR2 SMNVEV (reference sequence). The CDR3 contains 13 residues. CDR3 DNA: TGTGCCAGCAGTTCTCCCCCCTCGGAGACCCAGTACTTC. Encoded protein: CASSSPPSETQYF.

V usage is TRBV27 and J usage is TRBJ2-5; D is ambiguous. There are 15 residues in the CDR3. CDR1 is MNHEY, CDR2 SMNVEV, per germline (reference sequence). Trimming pared 0 bases from V and 5 bases from J, leaving 13 bases between. As DNA, the CDR3 is TGTGCCAGCAGTTTATCCCCCGGGCTCCAGGAGACCCAGTACTTC. Amino acid sequence: CASSLSPGLQETQYF.

The chain couples TRBV4-2 to TRBJ2-3, with 7 nucleotides matching TRBD2. This CDR3 spans 14 amino acids. CDR1 is LGHNA and CDR2 is YNFKEQ in the germline V gene. V trimming: 8 bases; J trimming: 4 bases; junction bases outside the gene matches: 9. Here the CDR3 reads CASGGGRESDTQYF. DNA for the CDR3: TGTGCCAGCGGGGGAGGGCGGGAGTCAGATACGCAGTATTTT.

This chain uses TRBV28 with TRBJ2-1; TRBD2 agrees at 8 bases. CDR1 MDHEN and CDR2 SYDVKM come from the germline V gene. Trimming removed 8 bases from V and 6 bases from J; junction bases left unmatched: 12. CDR3 length: 15 amino acids. CDR3 sequence: CASRTAGASGNEQFF. CDR3 sequence (DNA): TGTGCCAGCCGAACAGCGGGAGCGAGCGGCAATGAGCAGTTCTTC.

The sample holds a few counts of this clone. The chain combines TRBV5-1 with TRBJ2-7; possible D gene TRBD1, 5 bases. V lost 2 bases and J 6 bases, leaving 27 bases between the germline ends. Looked up from germline, CDR1 is SGHRS and CDR2 is YFSETQ. The CDR3 covers 18 residues. The CDR3 reads CASSLQPPQGSSSIEQYF. The CDR3 coding sequence is TGCGCCAGCAGCTTACAACCTCCGCAGGGAAGCAGTAGTATCGAGCAGTACTTC.